The present TCR beta chain was sequenced within a study of blood T cell repertoires in COVID-19. The V end lost 5 bases, the J end lost 8 bases, and 10 bases lay between the germline ends. Per the germline V gene, CDR1 is ENHRY and CDR2 is SYGVKD. CDR3 length equals 12 residues. TCRdb's copy holds only in-frame clones and misses some; the assay was immunoSEQ multiplex PCR. The repertoire holds about 92,000 clones, with 75% to 85% as singletons. This sequence was found in a woman aged 70-85 years with acute or convalescent COVID-19. The chain is built from TRBV10-3 and TRBJ1-3, with a tentative D call TRBD1 (5 bases). The material sequenced was peripheral blood. The CDR3 region is CAISNRSDTIYF. CDR3 sequence (DNA): TGTGCCATCAGTAACAGGAGCGACACCATATATTTT.